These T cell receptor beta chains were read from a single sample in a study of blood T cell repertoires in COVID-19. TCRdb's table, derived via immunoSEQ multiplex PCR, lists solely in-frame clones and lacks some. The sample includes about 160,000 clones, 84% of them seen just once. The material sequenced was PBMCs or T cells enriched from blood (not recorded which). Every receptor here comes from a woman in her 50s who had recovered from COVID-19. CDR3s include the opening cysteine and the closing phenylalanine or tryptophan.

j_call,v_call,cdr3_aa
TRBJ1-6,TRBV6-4,CASSDQGFNSPLHF
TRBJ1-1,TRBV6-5,CASRPEPMNTEAFF
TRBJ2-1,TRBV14,CASSQDRGGDYNEQFF
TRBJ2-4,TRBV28,CASRRADLAKNIQYF
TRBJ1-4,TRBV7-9,CASQKTGGVEKLFF
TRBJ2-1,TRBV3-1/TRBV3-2,CASSPPGTGGYNEQFF
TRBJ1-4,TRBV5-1,CASSQGQLNEKLFF
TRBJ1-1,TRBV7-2,CASSVDRLANTEAFF
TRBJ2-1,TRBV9,CASSVAGTSAEQFF
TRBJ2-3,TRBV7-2,CASSSGLERDTQYF
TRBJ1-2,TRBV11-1,CASSLWGQDYGYTF
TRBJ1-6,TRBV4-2,CASSQDWRDNSPLHF
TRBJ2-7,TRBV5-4,CASSLDRGAGYEQYF
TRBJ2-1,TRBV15,CATSSLSYNEQFF
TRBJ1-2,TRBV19,CASSIAKTGTGYTF
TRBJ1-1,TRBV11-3,CASIQGTGMNTEAFF
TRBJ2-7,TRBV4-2,CASSLGTFEGEQYF
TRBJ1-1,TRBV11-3,CASSFSRGTEAFF
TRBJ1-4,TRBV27,CASSLLSSRGEKLFF
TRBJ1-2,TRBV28,CASSVPNPRVSRGYTF
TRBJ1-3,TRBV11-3,CASRGDGNTIYF
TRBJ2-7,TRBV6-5,CASSLLWDSRQQYF
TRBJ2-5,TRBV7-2,CASSLKGVDKTQYF
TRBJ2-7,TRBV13,CASSPLGSGGSYEQYF
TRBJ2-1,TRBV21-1,CASRAVCGSHTYNEQFF
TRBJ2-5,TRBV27,CASSLYGDRQETQYF
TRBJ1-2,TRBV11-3,CASSLGQDYGYTF
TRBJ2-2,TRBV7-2,CASSLLAATGELFF
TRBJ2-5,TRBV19,CASSRNSGRETQYF
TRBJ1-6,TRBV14,CASSQGTGNSPLHF
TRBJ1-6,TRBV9,CASSVGTGDSPLHF
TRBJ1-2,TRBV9,CASSVGQAFDSNYGYTF